The following is a T cell receptor beta chain sequence with its context. Its antigen remains unknown. Produced via immunoSEQ multiplex PCR; TCRdb's table is partial and in-frame only. The table lists approximately 10,000 clones, roughly 92% of them singletons. This entry is derived from a study of graft-versus-host responses after intestinal transplantation. Study-level results: Early post-transplant falls in HvG clones accompanied the peak levels of circulating GvH clones. GvH clonotypes were identified within recipient marrow, with a subset emerging first in ileum or blood.

The origin of this receptor is a human patient who received an intestinal transplant, so some T cells may come from the graft donor. The sequencing here drew on PBMCs, taken approximately 68 days after transplant.

In nucleotides, the CDR3 is TGTGCCAGCAGTGATGAGAGGGGTGAAAAACTGTTTTTT. As protein: CASSDERGEKLFF. The genes are TRBV2 and TRBJ1-4; weak D call: TRBD1 (5 bases). Per the germline V gene, CDR1 is SNHLY and CDR2 is FYNNEI. V dropped 3 bases and J dropped 7 bases, with 9 bases sitting between them. The CDR3 runs to 13 residues.